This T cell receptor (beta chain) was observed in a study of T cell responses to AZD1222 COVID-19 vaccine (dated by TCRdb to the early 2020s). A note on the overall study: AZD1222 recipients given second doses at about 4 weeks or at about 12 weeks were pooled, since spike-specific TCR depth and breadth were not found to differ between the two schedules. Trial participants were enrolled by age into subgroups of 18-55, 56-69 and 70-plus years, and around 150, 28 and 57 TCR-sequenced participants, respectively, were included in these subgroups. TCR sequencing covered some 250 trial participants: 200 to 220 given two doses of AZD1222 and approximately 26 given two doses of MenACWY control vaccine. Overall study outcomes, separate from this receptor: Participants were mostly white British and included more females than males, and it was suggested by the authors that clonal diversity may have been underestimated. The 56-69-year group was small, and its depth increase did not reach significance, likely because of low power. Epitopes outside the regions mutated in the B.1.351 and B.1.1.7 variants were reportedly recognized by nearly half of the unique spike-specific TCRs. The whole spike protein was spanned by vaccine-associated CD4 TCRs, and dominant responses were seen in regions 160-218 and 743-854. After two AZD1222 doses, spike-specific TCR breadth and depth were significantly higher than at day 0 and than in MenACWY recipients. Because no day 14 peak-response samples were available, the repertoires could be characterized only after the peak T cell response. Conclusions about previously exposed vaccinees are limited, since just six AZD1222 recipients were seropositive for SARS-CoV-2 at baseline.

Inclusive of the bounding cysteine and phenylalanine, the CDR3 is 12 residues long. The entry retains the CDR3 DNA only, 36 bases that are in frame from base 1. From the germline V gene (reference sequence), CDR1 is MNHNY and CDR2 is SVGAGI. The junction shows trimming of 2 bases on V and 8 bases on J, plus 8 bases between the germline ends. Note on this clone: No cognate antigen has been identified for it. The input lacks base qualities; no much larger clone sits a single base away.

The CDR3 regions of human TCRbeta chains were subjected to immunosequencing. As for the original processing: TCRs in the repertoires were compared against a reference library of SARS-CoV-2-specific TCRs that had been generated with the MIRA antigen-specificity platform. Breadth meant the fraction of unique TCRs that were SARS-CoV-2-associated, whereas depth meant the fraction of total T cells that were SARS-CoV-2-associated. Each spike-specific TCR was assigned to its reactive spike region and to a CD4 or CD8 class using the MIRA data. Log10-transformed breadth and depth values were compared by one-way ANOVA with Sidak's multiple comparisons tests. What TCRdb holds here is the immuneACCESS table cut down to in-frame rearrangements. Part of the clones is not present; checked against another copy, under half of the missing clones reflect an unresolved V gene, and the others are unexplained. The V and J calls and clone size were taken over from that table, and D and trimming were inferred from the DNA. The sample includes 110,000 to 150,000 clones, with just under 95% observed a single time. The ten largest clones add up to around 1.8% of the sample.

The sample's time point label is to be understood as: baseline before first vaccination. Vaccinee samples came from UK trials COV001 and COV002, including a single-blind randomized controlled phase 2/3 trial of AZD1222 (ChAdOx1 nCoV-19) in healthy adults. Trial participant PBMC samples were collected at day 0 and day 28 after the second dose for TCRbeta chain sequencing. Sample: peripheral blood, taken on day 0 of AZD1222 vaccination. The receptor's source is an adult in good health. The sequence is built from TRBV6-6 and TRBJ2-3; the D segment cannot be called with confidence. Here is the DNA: TGTGCCAGCAGTTACCCTTTAGGTACGCAGTATTTT. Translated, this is CASSYPLGTQYF.